This T cell receptor (beta chain) was documented in a study of T cells in tuberculosis. Study context: Blood was taken before or within 7 days of anti-tuberculosis therapy.

Documented time point: new active TB diagnosis, blood taken before or within 7 days of starting treatment. Patients were newly diagnosed, HIV-seronegative, and aged 18 or older. Unsorted cryopreserved PBMC were sequenced, averaging roughly 100,000 T cells per clinical donor. Study-level findings and limits: Active tuberculosis patients had shorter CDR3-alpha; the beta difference was nonsignificant.

Concerning this clone: Antigen unknown.

Here immunoSEQ multiplex PCR was the method, and the copy in TCRdb shows in-frame clones only, minus some. The sample carries around 30,000 clones, around 92% recorded once. The CDR3 consists of 12 residues. Trimming took 8 bases from V and 3 from J, leaving 11 bases between them. CDR1 is SNHLY, CDR2 FYNNEI, per germline. The clonotype comes from an adult with tuberculosis. This specimen was PBMCs, taken at tuberculosis diagnosis. The rearrangement joins TRBV2 to TRBJ2-7; TRBD2 is a possible D gene (6 bases). In nucleotides, the CDR3 is TGTGCCAGCGCCACGGGGGTCTACGAGCAGTACTTC. Its translation: CASATGVYEQYF.